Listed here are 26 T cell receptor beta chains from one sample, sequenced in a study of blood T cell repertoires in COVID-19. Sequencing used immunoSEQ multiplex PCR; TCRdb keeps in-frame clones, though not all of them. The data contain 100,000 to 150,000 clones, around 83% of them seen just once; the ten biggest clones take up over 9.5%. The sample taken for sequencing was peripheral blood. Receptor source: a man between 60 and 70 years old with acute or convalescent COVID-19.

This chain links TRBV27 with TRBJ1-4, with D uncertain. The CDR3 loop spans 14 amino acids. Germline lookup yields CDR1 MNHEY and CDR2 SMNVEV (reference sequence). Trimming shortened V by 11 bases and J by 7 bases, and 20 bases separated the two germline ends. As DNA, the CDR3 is TGTGCCTCGGGAAGACCGGCCTTTGGTGAAAAACTGTTTTTT. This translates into CASGRPAFGEKLFF.

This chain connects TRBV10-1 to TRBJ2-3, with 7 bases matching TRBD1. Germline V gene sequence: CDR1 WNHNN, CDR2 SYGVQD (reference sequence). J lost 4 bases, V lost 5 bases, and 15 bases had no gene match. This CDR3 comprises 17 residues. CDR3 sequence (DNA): TGCGCCAGCAGTTTAGGGGGCGCGGTCCCCCCCGCAGATACGCAGTATTTT. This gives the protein CASSLGGAVPPADTQYF.

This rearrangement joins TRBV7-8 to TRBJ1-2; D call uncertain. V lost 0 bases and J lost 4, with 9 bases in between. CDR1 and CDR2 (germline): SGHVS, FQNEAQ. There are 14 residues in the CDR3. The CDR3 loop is CASSLARDSYGYTF. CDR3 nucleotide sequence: TGTGCCAGCAGCTTAGCGAGGGATAGCTATGGCTACACCTTC.

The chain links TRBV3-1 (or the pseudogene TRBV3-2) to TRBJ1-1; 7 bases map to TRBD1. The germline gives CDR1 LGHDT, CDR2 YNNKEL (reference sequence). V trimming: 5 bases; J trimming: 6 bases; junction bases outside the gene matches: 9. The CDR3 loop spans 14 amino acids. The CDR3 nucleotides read TGTGCCAGCAGCACGAGACAGGGTGGGTCTGAAGCTTTCTTT. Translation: CASSTRQGGSEAFF.

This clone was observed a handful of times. The CDR3 loop reads CATSDLEWASTDTQYF. The CDR3 nucleotides are TGTGCCACCAGTGATTTGGAATGGGCTAGCACAGATACGCAGTATTTT. This chain joins TRBV24-1 and TRBJ2-3; D gene uncertain. This CDR3 has 16 amino acids. Trimming took 0 bases from V and 0 from J, leaving 9 bases between them. Germline CDR1 and CDR2: KGHDR and SFDVKD.

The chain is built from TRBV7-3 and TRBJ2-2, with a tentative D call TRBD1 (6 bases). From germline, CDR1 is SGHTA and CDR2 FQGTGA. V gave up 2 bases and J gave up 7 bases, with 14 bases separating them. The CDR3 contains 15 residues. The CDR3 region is CASSLGQGTDGELFF. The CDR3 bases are TGTGCCAGCAGCTTAGGGCAGGGGACGGACGGGGAGCTGTTTTTT.

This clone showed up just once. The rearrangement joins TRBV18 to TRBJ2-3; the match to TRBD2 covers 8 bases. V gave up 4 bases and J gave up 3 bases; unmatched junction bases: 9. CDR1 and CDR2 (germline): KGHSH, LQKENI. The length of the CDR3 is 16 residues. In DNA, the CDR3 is TGTGCCAGCTCACAACGTAGTAGCGGGACGACAGATACGCAGTATTTT. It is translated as CASSQRSSGTTDTQYF.

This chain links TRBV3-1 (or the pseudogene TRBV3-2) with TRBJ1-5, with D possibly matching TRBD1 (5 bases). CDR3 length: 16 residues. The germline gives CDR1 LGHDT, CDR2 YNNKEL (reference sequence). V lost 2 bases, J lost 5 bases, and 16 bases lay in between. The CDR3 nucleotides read TGTGCCAGCAGCCAAAACGGGCTGGGGCGCGATCAGCCCCAGCATTTT. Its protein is CASSQNGLGRDQPQHF.

DNA for the CDR3: TGTGCCAGCAGCCAACGGGACAGGGGCGAAAAACTGTTTTTT. Amino acids: CASSQRDRGEKLFF. V and J are TRBV5-5 and TRBJ1-4, with 10 nucleotides matching TRBD1. The CDR3 is 14 residues long. J gave up 8 bases and V 4 bases, and 5 bases lay outside the gene matches. The germline V gene has CDR1 SGHKS and CDR2 YYEKEE (reference sequence).

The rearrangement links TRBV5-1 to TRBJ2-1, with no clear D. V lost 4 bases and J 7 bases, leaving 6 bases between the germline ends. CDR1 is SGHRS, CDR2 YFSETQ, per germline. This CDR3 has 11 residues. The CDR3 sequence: CASSSANEQFF. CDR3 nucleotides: TGCGCCAGCAGCAGCGCGAATGAGCAGTTCTTC.

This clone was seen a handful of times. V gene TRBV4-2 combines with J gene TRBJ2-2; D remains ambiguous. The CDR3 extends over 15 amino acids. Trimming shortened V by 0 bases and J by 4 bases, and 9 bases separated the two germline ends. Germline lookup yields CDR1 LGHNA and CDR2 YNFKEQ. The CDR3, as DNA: TGTGCCAGCAGCCAAGAACGTATGCGCACCGGGGAGCTGTTTTTT. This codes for CASSQERMRTGELFF.

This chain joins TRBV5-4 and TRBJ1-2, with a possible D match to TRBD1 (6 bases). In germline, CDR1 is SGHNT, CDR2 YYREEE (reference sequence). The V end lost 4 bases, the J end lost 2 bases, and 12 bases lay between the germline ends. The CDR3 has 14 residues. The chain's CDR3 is CASSRGWQNYGYTF. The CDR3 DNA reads TGTGCCAGCAGCAGGGGGTGGCAGAACTATGGCTACACCTTC.

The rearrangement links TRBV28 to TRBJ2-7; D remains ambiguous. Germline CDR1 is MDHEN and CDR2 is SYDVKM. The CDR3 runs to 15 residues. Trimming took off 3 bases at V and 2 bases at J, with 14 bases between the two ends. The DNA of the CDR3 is TGTGCCAGCAGTTTTGAGACAAATATGCCCTACGAGCAGTACTTC. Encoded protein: CASSFETNMPYEQYF.

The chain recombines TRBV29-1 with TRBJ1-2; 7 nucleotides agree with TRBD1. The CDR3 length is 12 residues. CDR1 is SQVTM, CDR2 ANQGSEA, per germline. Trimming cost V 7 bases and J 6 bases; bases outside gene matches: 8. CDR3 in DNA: TGCAGCGCCGGAAATGACAGGGATGGCTACACCTTC. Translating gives CSAGNDRDGYTF.

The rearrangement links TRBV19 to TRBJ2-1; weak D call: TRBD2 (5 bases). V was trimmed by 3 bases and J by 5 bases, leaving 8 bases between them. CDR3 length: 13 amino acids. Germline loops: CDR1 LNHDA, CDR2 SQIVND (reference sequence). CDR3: CASSISGNNEQFF. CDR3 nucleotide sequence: TGTGCCAGTAGTATCAGCGGAAACAATGAGCAGTTCTTC.

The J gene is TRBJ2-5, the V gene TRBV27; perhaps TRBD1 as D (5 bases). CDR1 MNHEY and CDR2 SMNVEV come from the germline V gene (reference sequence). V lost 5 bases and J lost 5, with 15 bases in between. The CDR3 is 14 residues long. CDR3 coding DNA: TGTGCCAGCAGTCCCCAGGGTTTTCCGGAGACCCAGTACTTC. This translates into CASSPQGFPETQYF.

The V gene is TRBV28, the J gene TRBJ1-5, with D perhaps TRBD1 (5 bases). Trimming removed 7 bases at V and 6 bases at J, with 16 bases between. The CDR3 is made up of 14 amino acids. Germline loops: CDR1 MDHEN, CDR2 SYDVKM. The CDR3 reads CASNRGGVGQPQHF. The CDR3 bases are TGTGCCAGCAACCGGGGGGGGGTCGGTCAGCCCCAGCATTTT. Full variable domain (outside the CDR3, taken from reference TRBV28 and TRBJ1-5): DVKVTQSSRYLVKRTGEKVFLECVQDMDHENMFWYRQDPGLGLRLIYFSYDVKMKEKGDIPEGYSVSREKKERFSLILESASTNQTSMYLCASNRGGVGQPQHFGDGTRLSIL.

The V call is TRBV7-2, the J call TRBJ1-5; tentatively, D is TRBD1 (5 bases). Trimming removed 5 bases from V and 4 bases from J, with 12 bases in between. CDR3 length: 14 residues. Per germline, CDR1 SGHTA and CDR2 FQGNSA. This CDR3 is CASSRTSSNQPQHF. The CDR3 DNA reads TGTGCCAGCAGCCGGACATCTAGTAATCAGCCCCAGCATTTT.

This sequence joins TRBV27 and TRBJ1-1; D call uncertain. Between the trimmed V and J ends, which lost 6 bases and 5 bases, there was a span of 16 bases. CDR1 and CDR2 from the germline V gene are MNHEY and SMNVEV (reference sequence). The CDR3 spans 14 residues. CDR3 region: CASSLQSSVTEAFF. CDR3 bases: TGTGCCAGCAGCCTCCAGAGTAGCGTGACTGAAGCTTTCTTT.

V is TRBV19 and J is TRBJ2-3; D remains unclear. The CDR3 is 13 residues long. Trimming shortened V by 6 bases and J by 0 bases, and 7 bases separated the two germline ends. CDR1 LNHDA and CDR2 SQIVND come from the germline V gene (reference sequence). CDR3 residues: CASSEQSTDTQYF. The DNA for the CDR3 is TGTGCCAGTAGCGAACAGAGCACAGATACGCAGTATTTT.

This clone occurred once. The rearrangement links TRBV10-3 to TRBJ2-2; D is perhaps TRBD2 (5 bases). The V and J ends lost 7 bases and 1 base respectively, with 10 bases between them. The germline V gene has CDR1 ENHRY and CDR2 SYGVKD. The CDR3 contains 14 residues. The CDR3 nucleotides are TGTGCCATCATGAGCGGAGAGAACACCGGGGAGCTGTTTTTT. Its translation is CAIMSGENTGELFF.

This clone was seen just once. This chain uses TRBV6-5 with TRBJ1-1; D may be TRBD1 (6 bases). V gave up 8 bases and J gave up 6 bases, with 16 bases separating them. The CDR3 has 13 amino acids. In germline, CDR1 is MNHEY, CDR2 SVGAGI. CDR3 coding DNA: TGTGCCAGCTTCACGGGGGGGCCCTCTGAAGCTTTCTTT. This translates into CASFTGGPSEAFF.

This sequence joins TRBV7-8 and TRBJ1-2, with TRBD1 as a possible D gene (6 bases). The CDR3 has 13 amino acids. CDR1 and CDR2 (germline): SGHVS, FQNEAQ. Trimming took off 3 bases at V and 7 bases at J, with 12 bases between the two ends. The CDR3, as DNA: TGTGCCAGCAGCTTCTTTTCAGGGGTTGGCTACACCTTC. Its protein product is CASSFFSGVGYTF.

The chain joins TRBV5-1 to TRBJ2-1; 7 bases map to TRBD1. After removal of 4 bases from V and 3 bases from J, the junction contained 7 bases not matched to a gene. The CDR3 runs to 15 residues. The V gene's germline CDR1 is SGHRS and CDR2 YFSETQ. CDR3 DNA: TGCGCCAGCAGCCGAGGGGACAGCAGCTACAATGAGCAGTTCTTC. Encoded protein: CASSRGDSSYNEQFF.

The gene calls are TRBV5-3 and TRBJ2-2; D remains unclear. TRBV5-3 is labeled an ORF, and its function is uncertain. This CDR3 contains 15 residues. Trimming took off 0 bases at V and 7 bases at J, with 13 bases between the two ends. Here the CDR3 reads CARSLAIVGVGELFF. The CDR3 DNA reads TGTGCCAGAAGCTTGGCCATTGTCGGTGTCGGGGAGCTGTTTTTT.

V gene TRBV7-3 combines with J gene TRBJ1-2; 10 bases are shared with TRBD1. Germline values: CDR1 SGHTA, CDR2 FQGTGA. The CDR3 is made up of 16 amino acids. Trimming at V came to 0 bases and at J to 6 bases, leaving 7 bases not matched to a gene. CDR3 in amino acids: CASSLTPPGTGDGYTF. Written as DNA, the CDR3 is TGTGCCAGCAGCTTAACCCCCCCAGGGACAGGGGATGGCTACACCTTC.